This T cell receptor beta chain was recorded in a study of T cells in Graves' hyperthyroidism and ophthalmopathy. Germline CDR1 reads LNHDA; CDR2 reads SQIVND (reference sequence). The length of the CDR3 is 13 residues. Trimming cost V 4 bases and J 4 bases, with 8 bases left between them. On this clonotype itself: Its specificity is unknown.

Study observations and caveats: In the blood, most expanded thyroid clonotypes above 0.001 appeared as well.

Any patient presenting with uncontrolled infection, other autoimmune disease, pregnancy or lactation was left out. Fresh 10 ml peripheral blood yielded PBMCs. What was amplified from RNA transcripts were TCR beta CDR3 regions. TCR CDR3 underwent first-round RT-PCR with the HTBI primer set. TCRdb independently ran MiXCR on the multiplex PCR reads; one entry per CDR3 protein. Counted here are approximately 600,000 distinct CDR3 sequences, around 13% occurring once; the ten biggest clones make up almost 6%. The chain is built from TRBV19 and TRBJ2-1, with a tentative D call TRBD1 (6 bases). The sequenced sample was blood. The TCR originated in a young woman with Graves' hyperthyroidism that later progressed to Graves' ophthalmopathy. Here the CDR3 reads CASSTQGYNEQFF. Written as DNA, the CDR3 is TGTGCCAGTAGTACCCAGGGGTACAATGAGCAGTTCTTC.